This TCR beta chain was obtained from a study of lymphopenia after photon versus proton radiotherapy. General observations from the study: Authors raise, but do not show, better survival with proton therapy. Post-nadir diversity loss with photons came from oligoclonal expansion, particularly CD8+ Temra cells. Proton therapy kept repertoires fairly stable, unlike photons, which gained effector/memory cells.

J gave up 2 bases and V 5 bases, and 8 bases lay outside the gene matches. The V gene's germline CDR1 is SEHNR and CDR2 FQNEAQ (reference sequence). The CDR3 runs to 15 residues. As for this clone: The antigen is undetermined.

Assay used: immunoSEQ multiplex PCR; TCRdb lists only in-frame clones, some missing. The repertoire holds about 29,000 clones, with 87% as singletons. The TCR was taken from a woman aged 60-75 years with cholangiocarcinoma. Some clones in this sample may be carry-over from other donors' samples. The chain employs TRBV7-9 and TRBJ1-1; 7 nucleotides align to TRBD1. This material consisted of peripheral blood, taken from a patient treated with proton-based radiotherapy. CDR3 sequence reads: CASSVLTGYNTEAFF. In DNA, the CDR3 is TGTGCCAGCAGCGTTCTGACAGGGTACAACACTGAAGCTTTCTTT.